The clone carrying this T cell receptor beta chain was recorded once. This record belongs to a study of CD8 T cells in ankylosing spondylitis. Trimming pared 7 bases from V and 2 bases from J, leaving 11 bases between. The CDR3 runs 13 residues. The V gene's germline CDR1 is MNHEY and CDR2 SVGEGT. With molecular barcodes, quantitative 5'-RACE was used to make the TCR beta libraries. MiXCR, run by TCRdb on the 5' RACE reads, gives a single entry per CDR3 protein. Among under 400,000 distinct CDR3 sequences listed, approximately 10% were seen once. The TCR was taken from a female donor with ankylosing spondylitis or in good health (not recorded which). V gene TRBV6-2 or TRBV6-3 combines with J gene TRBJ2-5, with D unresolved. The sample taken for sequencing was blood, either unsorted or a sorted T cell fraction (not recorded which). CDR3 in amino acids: CASKPRNQETQYF. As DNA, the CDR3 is TGTGCCAGCAAGCCTAGAAATCAAGAGACCCAGTACTTC.